This TCR beta chain was profiled in a study of cytomegalovirus exposure and HLA in healthy donors. The study ran its PCR with 60 Vbeta and 13 Jbeta primers. Profiling relied on immunoSEQ multiplex PCR, and the TCRdb table lists in-frame clones only, not all of them. The table lists some 170,000 clones, approximately 75% of them singletons. In the case of this clone: What it binds is unknown.

Overall study findings and caveats: The majority of CMV-associated TCR beta chains were reported as apparently HLA-restricted in a later analysis. The study put 150 or so TCR beta chains on its list as cytomegalovirus-associated. Most TCR sequences were seen very rarely across donors, but some public TCRs occurred in many.

CDR3 length: 13 amino acids. Trimming shortened V by 5 bases and J by 4 bases, and 11 bases separated the two germline ends. Germline values: CDR1 SGHTA, CDR2 FQGNSA. The chain has TRBV7-2 and TRBJ1-1; D may be TRBD1 (6 bases). The TCR sequence derives from a man younger than 45 in good health and CMV-seropositive. The sample comprised PBMCs. The CDR3, as DNA: TGTGCCAGCAGCCCGGGGGGGCCCACTGAAGCTTTCTTT. Translating gives CASSPGGPTEAFF.